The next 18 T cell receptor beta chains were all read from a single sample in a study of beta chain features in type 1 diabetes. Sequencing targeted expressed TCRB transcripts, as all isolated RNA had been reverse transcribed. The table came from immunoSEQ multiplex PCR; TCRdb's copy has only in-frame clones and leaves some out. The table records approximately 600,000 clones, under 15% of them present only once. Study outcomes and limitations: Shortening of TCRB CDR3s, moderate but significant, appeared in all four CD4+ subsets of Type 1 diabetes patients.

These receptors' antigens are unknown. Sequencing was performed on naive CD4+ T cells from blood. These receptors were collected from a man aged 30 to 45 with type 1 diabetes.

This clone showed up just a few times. CDR3 sequence (DNA): TGTGCCAGCAGTTCCGGGACAGGGCCTGAAAAACTGTTTTTT. Translated, it gives CASSSGTGPEKLFF. V and J are TRBV25-1 and TRBJ1-4; 9 bases match TRBD1. Losses at the gene ends were 5 bases for V and 7 bases for J; bases not matched to a gene: 5. Germline CDR1 is MGHDK and CDR2 is SYGVNS. The CDR3 spans 14 residues. Using reference TRBV25-1 and TRBJ1-4 for the parts outside the CDR3, the full variable domain is EADIYQTPRYLVIGTGKKITLECSQTMGHDKMYWYQQDPGMELHLIHYSYGVNSTEKGDLSSESTVSRIRTEHFPLTLESARPSHTSQYLCASSSGTGPEKLFFGSGTQLSVL.

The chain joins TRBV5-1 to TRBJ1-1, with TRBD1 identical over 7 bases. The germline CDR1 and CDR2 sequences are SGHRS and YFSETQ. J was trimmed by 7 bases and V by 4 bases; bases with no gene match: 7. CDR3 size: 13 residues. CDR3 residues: CASSPPGDSEAFF. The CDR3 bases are TGCGCCAGCAGCCCCCCCGGGGACAGTGAAGCTTTCTTT.

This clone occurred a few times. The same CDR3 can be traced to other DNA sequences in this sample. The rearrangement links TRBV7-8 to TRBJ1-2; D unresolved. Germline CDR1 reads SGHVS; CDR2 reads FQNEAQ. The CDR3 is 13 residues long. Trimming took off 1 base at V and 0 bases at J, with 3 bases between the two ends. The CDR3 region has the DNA TGTGCCAGCAGCTTAGTTTCTAACTATGGCTACACCTTC. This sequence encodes CASSLVSNYGYTF.

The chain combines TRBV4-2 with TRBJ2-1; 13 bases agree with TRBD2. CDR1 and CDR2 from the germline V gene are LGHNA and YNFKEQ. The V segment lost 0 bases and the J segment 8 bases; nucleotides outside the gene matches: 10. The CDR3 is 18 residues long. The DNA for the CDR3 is TGTGCCAGCAGCCAAGAAGGGTCGGGGACTAGCGGGGTCCATGAGCAGTTCTTC. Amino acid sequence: CASSQEGSGTSGVHEQFF.

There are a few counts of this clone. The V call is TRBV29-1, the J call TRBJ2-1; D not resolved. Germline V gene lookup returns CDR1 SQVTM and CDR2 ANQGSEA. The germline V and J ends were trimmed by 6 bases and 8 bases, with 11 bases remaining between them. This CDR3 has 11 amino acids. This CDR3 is CSVTDAHEQFF. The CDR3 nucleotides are TGCAGCGTGACTGATGCCCATGAGCAGTTCTTC.

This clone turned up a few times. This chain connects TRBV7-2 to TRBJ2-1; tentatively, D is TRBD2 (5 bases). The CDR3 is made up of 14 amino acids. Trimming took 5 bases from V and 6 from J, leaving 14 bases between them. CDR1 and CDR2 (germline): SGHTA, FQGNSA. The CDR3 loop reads CASSRAASGNEQFF. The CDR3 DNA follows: TGTGCCAGCAGCCGAGCGGCGTCGGGCAATGAGCAGTTCTTC.

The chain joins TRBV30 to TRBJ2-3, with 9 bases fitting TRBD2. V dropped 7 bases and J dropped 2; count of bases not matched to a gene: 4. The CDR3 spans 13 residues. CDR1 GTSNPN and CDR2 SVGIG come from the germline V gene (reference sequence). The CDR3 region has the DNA TGTGCCTTTAGCGGGGGAGTCACAGATACGCAGTATTTT. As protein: CAFSGGVTDTQYF. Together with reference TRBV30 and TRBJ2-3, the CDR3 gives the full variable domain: SQTIHQWPATLVQPVGSPLSLECTVEGTSNPNLYWYRQAAGRGLQLLFYSVGIGQISSEVPQNLSASRPQDRQFILSSKKLLLSDSGFYLCAFSGGVTDTQYFGPGTRLTVL.

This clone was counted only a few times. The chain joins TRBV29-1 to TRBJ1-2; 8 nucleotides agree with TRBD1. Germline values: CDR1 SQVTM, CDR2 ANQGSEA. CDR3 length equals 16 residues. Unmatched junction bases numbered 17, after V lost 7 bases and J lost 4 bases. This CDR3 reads CSAARTRGQRIYGYTF. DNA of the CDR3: TGCAGCGCCGCTAGAACCAGGGGGCAGCGAATCTATGGCTACACCTTC.

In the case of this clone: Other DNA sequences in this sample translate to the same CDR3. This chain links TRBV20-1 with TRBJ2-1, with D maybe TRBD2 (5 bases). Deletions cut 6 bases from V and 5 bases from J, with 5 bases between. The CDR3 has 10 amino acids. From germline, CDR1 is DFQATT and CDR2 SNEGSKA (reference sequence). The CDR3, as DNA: TGCAGTGCGAGGGACAATGAGCAGTTCTTC. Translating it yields CSARDNEQFF.

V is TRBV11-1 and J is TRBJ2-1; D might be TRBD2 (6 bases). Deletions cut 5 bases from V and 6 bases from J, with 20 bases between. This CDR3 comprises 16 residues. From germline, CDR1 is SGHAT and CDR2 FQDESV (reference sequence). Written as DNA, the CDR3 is TGTGCCAGCAGCGCATTACAGGTTCGGGAGACCAATGAGCAGTTCTTC. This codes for CASSALQVRETNEQFF.

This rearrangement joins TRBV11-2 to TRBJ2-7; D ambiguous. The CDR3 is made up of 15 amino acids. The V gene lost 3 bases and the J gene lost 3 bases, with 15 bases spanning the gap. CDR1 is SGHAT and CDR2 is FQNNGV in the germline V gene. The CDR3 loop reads CASSFHTSGHYEQYF. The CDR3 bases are TGTGCCAGCAGCTTCCATACGTCCGGCCACTACGAGCAGTACTTC.

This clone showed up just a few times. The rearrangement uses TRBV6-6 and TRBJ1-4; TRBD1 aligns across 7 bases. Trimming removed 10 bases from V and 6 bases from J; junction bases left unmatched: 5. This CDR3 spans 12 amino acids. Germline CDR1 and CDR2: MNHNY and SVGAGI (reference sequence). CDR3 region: CAMAGTDEKLFF. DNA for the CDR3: TGTGCCATGGCCGGGACAGATGAAAAACTGTTTTTT.

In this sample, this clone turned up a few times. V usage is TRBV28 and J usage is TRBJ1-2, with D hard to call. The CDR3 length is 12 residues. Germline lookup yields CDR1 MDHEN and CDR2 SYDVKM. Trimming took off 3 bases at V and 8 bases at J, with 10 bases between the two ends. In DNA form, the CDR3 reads TGTGCCAGCAGTTTGTCGTCCTCGGGCTACACCTTC. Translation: CASSLSSSGYTF.

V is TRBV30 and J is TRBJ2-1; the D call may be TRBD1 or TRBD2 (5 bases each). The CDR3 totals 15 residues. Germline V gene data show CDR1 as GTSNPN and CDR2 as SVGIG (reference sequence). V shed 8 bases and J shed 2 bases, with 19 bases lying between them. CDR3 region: CAGRSGPNPYNEQFF. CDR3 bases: TGTGCCGGCCGATCGGGGCCAAATCCCTACAATGAGCAGTTCTTC.

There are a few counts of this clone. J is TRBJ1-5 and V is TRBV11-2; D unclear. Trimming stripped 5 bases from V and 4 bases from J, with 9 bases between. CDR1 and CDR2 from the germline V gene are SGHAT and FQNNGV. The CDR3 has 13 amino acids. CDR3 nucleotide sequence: TGTGCCAGCAGCGGACGGGAGAATCAGCCCCAGCATTTT. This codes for CASSGRENQPQHF. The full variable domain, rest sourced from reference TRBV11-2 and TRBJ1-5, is EAGVAQSPRYKIIEKRQSVAFWCNPISGHATLYWYQQILGQGPKLLIQFQNNGVVDDSQLPKDRFSAERLKGVDSTLKIQPAKLEDSAVYLCASSGRENQPQHFGDGTRLSIL.

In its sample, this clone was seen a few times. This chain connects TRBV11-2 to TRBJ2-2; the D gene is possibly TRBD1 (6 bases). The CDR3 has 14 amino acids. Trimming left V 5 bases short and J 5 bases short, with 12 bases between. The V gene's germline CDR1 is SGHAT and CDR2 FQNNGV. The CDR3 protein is CASSPGQSTGELFF. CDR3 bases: TGTGCCAGCAGCCCAGGACAGTCTACCGGGGAGCTGTTTTTT. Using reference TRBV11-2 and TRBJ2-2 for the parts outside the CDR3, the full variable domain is EAGVAQSPRYKIIEKRQSVAFWCNPISGHATLYWYQQILGQGPKLLIQFQNNGVVDDSQLPKDRFSAERLKGVDSTLKIQPAKLEDSAVYLCASSPGQSTGELFFGEGSRLTVL.

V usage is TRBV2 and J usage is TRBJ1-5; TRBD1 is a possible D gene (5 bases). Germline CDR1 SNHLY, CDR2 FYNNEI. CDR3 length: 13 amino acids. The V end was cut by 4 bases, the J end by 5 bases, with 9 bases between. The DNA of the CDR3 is TGTGCCAGCAGTGGACAGCCAGATCAGCCCCAGCATTTT. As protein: CASSGQPDQPQHF.

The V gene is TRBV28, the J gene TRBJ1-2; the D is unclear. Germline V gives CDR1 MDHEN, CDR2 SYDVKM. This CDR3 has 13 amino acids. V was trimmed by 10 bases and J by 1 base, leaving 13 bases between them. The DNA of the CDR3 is TGTGCCACCGCCCCTCCGGGTAACTATGGCTACACCTTC. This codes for CATAPPGNYGYTF.